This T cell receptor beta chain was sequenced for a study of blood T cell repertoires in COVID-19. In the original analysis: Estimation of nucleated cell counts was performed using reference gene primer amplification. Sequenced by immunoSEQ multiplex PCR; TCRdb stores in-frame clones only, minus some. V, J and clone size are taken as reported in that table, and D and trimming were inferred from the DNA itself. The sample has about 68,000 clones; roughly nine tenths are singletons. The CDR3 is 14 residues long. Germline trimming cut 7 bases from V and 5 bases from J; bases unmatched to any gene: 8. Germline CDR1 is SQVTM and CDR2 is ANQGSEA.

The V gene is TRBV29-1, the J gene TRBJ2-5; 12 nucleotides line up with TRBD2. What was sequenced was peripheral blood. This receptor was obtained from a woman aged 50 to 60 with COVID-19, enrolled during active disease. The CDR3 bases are TGCAGCGCACGACTAGCGGGAGTGGGGGAGACCCAGTACTTC. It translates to CSARLAGVGETQYF.